A single sample gave rise to the 15 T cell receptor beta chains below, sequenced in a study of cytomegalovirus exposure and HLA in healthy donors. The PCR ran on 60 Vbeta and 13 Jbeta primers. Produced via immunoSEQ multiplex PCR; TCRdb's table is partial and in-frame only. The listing contains around 150,000 clones. What was sequenced was PBMCs. The receptors were gathered from an older woman in good health and CMV-seronegative.

The chain uses TRBV10-3 and TRBJ2-2; D call uncertain. The germline gives CDR1 ENHRY, CDR2 SYGVKD. V lost 0 bases to trimming and J lost 1 base, with 3 bases between them. The CDR3 has 14 amino acids. CDR3 residues: CAISESKNTGELFF. The DNA of the CDR3 is TGTGCCATCAGTGAGTCCAAGAACACCGGGGAGCTGTTTTTT.

The V and J genes are TRBV10-1 and TRBJ1-5; D unresolved. This CDR3 has 9 residues. The germline gives CDR1 WNHNN, CDR2 SYGVQD (reference sequence). Between the trimmed V and J ends, which lost 8 bases and 13 bases, there was a span of 9 bases. CDR3 sequence (DNA): TGCGCCAGCCGACGAGGGCAGCATTTT. Protein product: CASRRGQHF.

The chain recombines TRBV19 with TRBJ1-5; no clear D gene. Trimming pared 2 bases from V and 6 bases from J, leaving 14 bases between. The CDR3 extends over 15 amino acids. Germline loops: CDR1 LNHDA, CDR2 SQIVND (reference sequence). The CDR3 sequence: CASSIKMREFQPQHF. CDR3 in DNA: TGTGCCAGTAGTATAAAAATGAGGGAATTTCAGCCCCAGCATTTT. The full variable domain, with the rest looked up from reference TRBV19 and TRBJ1-5, is DGGITQSPKYLFRKEGQNVTLSCEQNLNHDAMYWYRQDPGQGLRLIYYSQIVNDFQKGDIAEGYSVSREKKESFPLTVTSAQKNPTAFYLCASSIKMREFQPQHFGDGTRLSIL.

The rearrangement links TRBV14 to TRBJ2-3; no definite D call. Germline CDR1 SGHDN, CDR2 FVKESK. This CDR3 is built from 16 residues. V lost 4 bases, J lost 3 bases, and 17 bases lay in between. DNA of the CDR3: TGTGCCAGCAGCCCCCGTTCCCTAAGTGATACAGATACGCAGTATTTT. This encodes CASSPRSLSDTDTQYF. Supplemented by reference TRBV14 and TRBJ2-3, the full variable domain reads EAGVTQFPSHSVIEKGQTVTLRCDPISGHDNLYWYRRVMGKEIKFLLHFVKESKQDESGMPNNRFLAERTGGTYSTLKVQPAELEDSGVYFCASSPRSLSDTDTQYFGPGTRLTVL.

V is TRBV7-8 and J is TRBJ2-7; D perhaps matches TRBD2 (5 bases). This CDR3 contains 15 residues. Germline CDR1 and CDR2: SGHVS and FQNEAQ. V shed 5 bases and J shed 3 bases, with 17 bases lying between them. The CDR3 nucleotides are TGTGCCAGCAGCAGTCGTTCGGGGTACGACTACGAGCAGTACTTC. Its translation is CASSSRSGYDYEQYF.

V is TRBV7-9 and J is TRBJ1-4, with unresolved D. Germline V lookup: CDR1 SEHNR, CDR2 FQNEAQ (reference sequence). V shed 5 bases and J shed 3 bases, with 19 bases lying between them. The CDR3 totals 17 residues. CDR3: CASSPSTPDKANEKLFF. As DNA, the CDR3 is TGTGCCAGCAGCCCTAGTACCCCCGATAAAGCTAATGAAAAACTGTTTTTT.

This rearrangement joins TRBV4-3 to TRBJ1-4; tentatively, D is TRBD1 (5 bases). In germline, CDR1 is LGHNA, CDR2 YSLEER. V shed 1 base and J shed 2 bases, with 14 bases lying between them. This CDR3 contains 17 residues. CDR3 sequence: CASSQGGATATNEKLFF. In DNA, the CDR3 is TGCGCCAGCAGCCAAGGAGGCGCGACAGCTACTAATGAAAAACTGTTTTTT.

The chain combines TRBV29-1 with TRBJ2-6; D might be TRBD1 (6 bases). CDR1 is SQVTM, CDR2 ANQGSEA, per germline. The V end was cut by 5 bases, the J end by 0 bases, with 14 bases between. This CDR3 is built from 16 residues. The CDR3 bases are TGCAGCGTTATTGACAGGCTAAGCTCTGGGGCCAACGTCCTGACTTTC. Encoded protein: CSVIDRLSSGANVLTF.

The CDR3 DNA sequence: TGTGCCAGCAGCTTAGAAGGGAAGACAGGAAACTACGAGCAGTACTTC. Translation: CASSLEGKTGNYEQYF. V is TRBV11-2 and J is TRBJ2-7, with D possibly TRBD1 on 6 matching bases. The CDR3 is 16 amino acids. With 0 bases removed from V and 3 bases from J, the gap between germline ends came to 15 bases. Germline CDR1 reads SGHAT; CDR2 reads FQNNGV.

The chain couples TRBV2 to TRBJ2-7; TRBD1 matches 9 bases. Germline V CDR1 and CDR2: SNHLY, FYNNEI. This CDR3 is built from 15 residues. V shed 10 bases, J shed 3 bases, and the junction held 13 bases outside the gene matches. This CDR3 reads CATSWGGQGHYEQYF. CDR3 bases: TGTGCCACCTCGTGGGGGGGACAGGGCCACTACGAGCAGTACTTC.

Written as DNA, the CDR3 is TGCGCCAGCAGCCCAAACACCCCGACAGGTTACTACAATGAGCAGTTCTTC. The encoded protein is CASSPNTPTGYYNEQFF. This chain uses TRBV5-1 with TRBJ2-1, with D perhaps TRBD1 (6 bases). The germline V and J ends were trimmed by 4 bases and 3 bases, with 20 bases remaining between them. The CDR3 has 17 residues. Germline V gene sequence: CDR1 SGHRS, CDR2 YFSETQ.

The V call is TRBV5-1, the J call TRBJ2-2, with 12 positions matching TRBD2. The CDR3 length is 15 residues. V dropped 1 base and J dropped 7; count of bases not matched to a gene: 2. Germline values: CDR1 SGHRS, CDR2 YFSETQ. The CDR3 region has the DNA TGCGCCAGCAGCTTGACTAGCGGGGGGTACGGGGAGCTGTTTTTT. Residues: CASSLTSGGYGELFF.

Worth noting for this clone: One junction end disagrees with the germline gene, perhaps due to a read error. The chain employs TRBV6-6 and TRBJ2-7; 8 bases agree with TRBD1. The CDR3 has 13 amino acids. Germline V gives CDR1 MNHNY, CDR2 SVGAGI (reference sequence). CDR3 nucleotides: TGTGCCAGCACCCCCAGAGGACAGGGCCTCCCCTCCTTC. Translated: CASTPRGQGLPSF.

The rearrangement links TRBV5-1 to TRBJ1-4; 8 bases line up with TRBD1. Germline trimming cut 0 bases from V and 7 bases from J; bases unmatched to any gene: 5. There are 15 residues in the CDR3. Germline loops: CDR1 SGHRS, CDR2 YFSETQ. The CDR3 DNA reads as TGCGCCAGCAGCTTGGCCGCAGGGGGCGGTGAAAAACTGTTTTTT. It encodes CASSLAAGGGEKLFF.

The V gene is TRBV5-1, the J gene TRBJ2-6, with 9 bases lining up with TRBD1. In germline, CDR1 is SGHRS, CDR2 YFSETQ. After removal of 0 bases from V and 1 base from J, the junction contained 5 bases not matched to a gene. The CDR3 covers 18 residues. The CDR3 nucleotides are TGCGCCAGCAGCTTGGGGGGACAGGGAGGGTCTGGGGCCAACGTCCTGACTTTC. This encodes CASSLGGQGGSGANVLTF. Full variable domain (outside the CDR3, taken from reference TRBV5-1 and TRBJ2-6): KAGVTQTPRYLIKTRGQQVTLSCSPISGHRSVSWYQQTPGQGLQFLFEYFSETQRNKGNFPGRFSGRQFSNSRSEMNVSTLELGDSALYLCASSLGGQGGSGANVLTFGAGSRLTVL.